This TCR beta chain was captured in a study of blood T cell repertoires in COVID-19. The wider study: The origin of the acute and convalescent COVID-19 samples was the United States, Italy and Spain.

Enrolled through a virtual design, the participants were between roughly 18 and 90 years of age and came from approximately 25 US areas. Repertoires were generated with immunoSEQ multiplex PCR, while TCRdb's copy carries only in-frame clones and drops some. The sample lists 390,000 or so clones, 87% seen once, with approximately 9.3% in the top ten. V shed 4 bases and J shed 0 bases, with 10 bases lying between them. Per germline, CDR1 LGHNA and CDR2 YNFKEQ. The length of the CDR3 is 15 residues. The origin of this receptor is a woman in her forties or fifties who had recovered from COVID-19. This chain links TRBV4-2 with TRBJ2-1, with D possibly matching TRBD2 (5 bases). The sample was PBMCs or T cells enriched from blood (not recorded which). The CDR3 nucleotides read TGTGCCAGCAGCCTTGACGCGGGCTCCTACAATGAGCAGTTCTTC. Its translation is CASSLDAGSYNEQFF.